Detailed here is one T cell receptor (beta chain). The data derive from a study of OX40 agonist ivuxolimab in advanced cancers. Background on the study: Patients were given ivuxolimab, an antibody that agonizes OX40 (CD134).

This table comes from immunoSEQ multiplex PCR, and its TCRdb copy is limited to in-frame clones, with some not included. This table holds around 87,000 clones, roughly 92% found once. Germline CDR1 MNHEY, CDR2 SMNVEV (reference sequence). CDR3 length: 14 amino acids. Germline trimming cut 3 bases from V and 0 bases from J; bases unmatched to any gene: 2. The material sequenced was CD4+ or CD8+ T cells sorted from blood, taken in a trial of the OX40 agonist ivuxolimab. The origin of this receptor is an adult with an advanced solid tumor such as melanoma, head and neck, liver or kidney cancer. V is TRBV27 and J is TRBJ2-7; TRBD1 matches 7 bases. The CDR3: CASSLDRTSYEQYF. The CDR3 nucleotides are TGTGCCAGCAGTTTGGACAGGACCTCCTACGAGCAGTACTTC.